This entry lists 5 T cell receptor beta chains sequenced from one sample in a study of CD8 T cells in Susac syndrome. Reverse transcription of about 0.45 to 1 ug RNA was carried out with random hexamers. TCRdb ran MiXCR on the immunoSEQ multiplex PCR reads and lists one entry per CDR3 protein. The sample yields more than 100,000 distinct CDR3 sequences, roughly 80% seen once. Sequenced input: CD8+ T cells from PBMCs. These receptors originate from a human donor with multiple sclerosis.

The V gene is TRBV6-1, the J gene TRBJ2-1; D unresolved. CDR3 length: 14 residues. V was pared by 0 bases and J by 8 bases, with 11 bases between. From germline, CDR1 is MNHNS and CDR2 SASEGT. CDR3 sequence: CASSEAQDVHEQFF. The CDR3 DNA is TGTGCCAGCAGTGAAGCGCAAGACGTTCATGAGCAGTTCTTC.

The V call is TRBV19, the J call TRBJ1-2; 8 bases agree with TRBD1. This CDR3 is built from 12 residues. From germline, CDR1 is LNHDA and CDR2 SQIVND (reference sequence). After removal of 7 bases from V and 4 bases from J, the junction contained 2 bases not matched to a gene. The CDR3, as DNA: TGTGCCAGTACTACAGGGGGCTATGGCTACACCTTC. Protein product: CASTTGGYGYTF.

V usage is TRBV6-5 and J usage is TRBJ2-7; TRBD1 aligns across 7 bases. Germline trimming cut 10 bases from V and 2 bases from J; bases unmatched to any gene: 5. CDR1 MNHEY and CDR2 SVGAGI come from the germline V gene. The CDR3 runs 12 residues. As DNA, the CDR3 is TGTGCCATCGAGGGGGCGGCCTACGAGCAGTACGTC. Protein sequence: CAIEGAAYEQYV.

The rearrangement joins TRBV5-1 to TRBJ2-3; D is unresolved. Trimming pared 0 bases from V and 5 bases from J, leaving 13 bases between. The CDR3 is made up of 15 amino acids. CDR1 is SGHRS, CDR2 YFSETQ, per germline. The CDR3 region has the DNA TGCGCCAGCAGCTTGGAGGTTTCACCGGGAGATACGCAGTATTTT. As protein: CASSLEVSPGDTQYF.

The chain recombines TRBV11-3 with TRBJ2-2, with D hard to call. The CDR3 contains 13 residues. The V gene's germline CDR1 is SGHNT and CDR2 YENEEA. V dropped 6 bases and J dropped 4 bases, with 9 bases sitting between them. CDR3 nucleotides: TGTGCCAGCAGAGGGCCGCTCACCGGGGAGCTGTTTTTT. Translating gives CASRGPLTGELFF.